Shown below are 25 T cell receptor beta chains from a single sample sequenced in a study of T cell responses to AZD1222 COVID-19 vaccine. Sequencing was performed with immunoSEQ multiplex PCR; in TCRdb, only in-frame clones are kept and a portion is missing. The sample holds about 140,000 clones, around 90% seen once. The sequencing used peripheral blood, collected 28 days after the second dose of the MenACWY control vaccine. Every receptor here comes from an adult who received the MenACWY meningococcal vaccine as a control.

The genes are TRBV19 and TRBJ1-5; tentatively, D is TRBD1 (5 bases). The CDR3 spans 14 residues. Germline-derived CDR1 and CDR2 are LNHDA and SQIVND (reference sequence). Trimming removed 6 bases at V and 5 bases at J, with 14 bases between. For the CDR3, the DNA is TGTGCCAGTAGGCCCTGGGGGGGGGATCAGCCCCAGCATTTT. This encodes CASRPWGGDQPQHF.

This chain uses TRBV19 with TRBJ1-5; unclear D gene. Germline V CDR1 and CDR2: LNHDA, SQIVND (reference sequence). Trimming took off 1 base at V and 2 bases at J, with 9 bases between the two ends. This CDR3 region has 15 residues. CDR3 in DNA: TGTGCCAGTAGTATAGGGGCAGCTCGCAATCAGCCCCAGCATTTT. Amino acids: CASSIGAARNQPQHF.

This clone was detected only once. The V gene is TRBV6-5, the J gene TRBJ1-1, with D possibly TRBD1 on 5 matching bases. This CDR3 spans 13 amino acids. V lost 2 bases, J lost 4 bases, and 8 bases lay in between. Germline V gives CDR1 MNHEY, CDR2 SVGAGI. CDR3 nucleotide sequence: TGTGCCAGCAGTTACAAGAGGGGCACTGAAGCTTTCTTT. As protein: CASSYKRGTEAFF.

The chain recombines TRBV5-1 with TRBJ1-6, with D possibly TRBD1 on 5 matching bases. Trimming stripped 0 bases from V and 0 bases from J, with 7 bases between. Germline-derived CDR1 and CDR2 are SGHRS and YFSETQ. The CDR3 covers 16 residues. CDR3 coding DNA: TGCGCCAGCAGCTTGGAACAGGCCTCCTATAATTCACCCCTCCACTTT. This encodes CASSLEQASYNSPLHF.

V gene TRBV19 combines with J gene TRBJ2-7, with 11 nucleotides matching TRBD1. V shed 5 bases and J 2 bases; nucleotides not matched to a gene: 8. Germline-derived CDR1 and CDR2 are LNHDA and SQIVND (reference sequence). The CDR3 sequence is 16 residues long. CDR3 sequence reads: CASSSDRGPGTYEQYF. The CDR3 region has the DNA TGTGCCAGTAGTTCGGACAGGGGGCCCGGGACCTACGAGCAGTACTTC.

This rearrangement joins TRBV6-1 to TRBJ2-4; D not certain. Germline CDR1 MNHNS, CDR2 SASEGT. Trimming removed 3 bases from V and 0 bases from J, with 6 bases in between. The CDR3 contains 14 residues. The CDR3 here is CASSETLAKNIQYF. The CDR3 DNA follows: TGTGCCAGCAGTGAGACACTAGCCAAAAACATTCAGTACTTC.

The gene calls are TRBV24-1 and TRBJ2-3; 10 bases fit TRBD1. Germline CDR1 reads KGHDR; CDR2 reads SFDVKD. Trimming cost V 4 bases and J 5 bases; bases outside gene matches: 5. This CDR3 has 15 residues. In nucleotides, the CDR3 is TGTGCCACCAGTGACCGACAGGGGGCGGGAGATACGCAGTATTTT. Protein sequence: CATSDRQGAGDTQYF.

The V gene is TRBV7-8, the J gene TRBJ2-5, with TRBD1 identical over 9 bases. CDR1 and CDR2 from the germline V gene are SGHVS and FQNEAQ. The ends lost 2 bases at V and 4 bases at J; junction bases unmatched: 8. The CDR3 is 16 amino acids. Here the CDR3 reads CASSLSRDRVVETQYF. CDR3 DNA: TGTGCCAGCAGCTTATCCCGGGACAGGGTTGTAGAGACCCAGTACTTC.

The genes are TRBV7-3 and TRBJ2-5, with a tentative D call TRBD1 (5 bases). The CDR3 is 13 residues long. Trimming shortened V by 5 bases and J by 5 bases, and 12 bases separated the two germline ends. Germline values: CDR1 SGHTA, CDR2 FQGTGA. CDR3 sequence: CASSPTDGETQYF. The CDR3 region has the DNA TGTGCCAGCAGCCCGACAGATGGGGAGACCCAGTACTTC.

The genes are TRBV5-1 and TRBJ2-2; TRBD2 matches at 13 bases. V shed 4 bases, J shed 8 bases, and the junction held 11 bases outside the gene matches. The CDR3 is made up of 17 amino acids. Germline V gene sequence: CDR1 SGHRS, CDR2 YFSETQ. Written as DNA, the CDR3 is TGCGCCAGCAGCCGGACTAGCGGGAGAAACTGGGCGGGGGAGCTGTTTTTT. It is translated as CASSRTSGRNWAGELFF.

This chain links TRBV6-5 with TRBJ2-7; 10 nucleotides match TRBD2. The CDR3 has 16 amino acids. Germline loops: CDR1 MNHEY, CDR2 SVGAGI. V lost 0 bases to trimming and J lost 2 bases; unmatched junction nucleotides: 4. Here the CDR3 DNA reads TGTGCCAGCAGTTACTCCGGACTAGCGGAGACCTACGAGCAGTACTTC. This gives the protein CASSYSGLAETYEQYF.

V is TRBV19 and J is TRBJ1-1; D is ambiguous. Trimming shortened V by 5 bases and J by 4 bases, and 17 bases separated the two germline ends. There are 15 residues in the CDR3. Germline V gene data show CDR1 as LNHDA and CDR2 as SQIVND (reference sequence). CDR3 region: CASSEPAPLFTEAFF. CDR3 nucleotide sequence: TGTGCCAGTAGTGAACCCGCCCCTTTGTTCACTGAAGCTTTCTTT.

This sequence joins TRBV5-1 and TRBJ1-2, with TRBD1 matching 7 bases. This CDR3 spans 14 amino acids. Germline CDR1 and CDR2: SGHRS and YFSETQ. The V and J ends lost 4 bases and 2 bases, in that order; junction bases with no gene match: 5. The DNA of the CDR3 is TGCGCCAGCAGCGCAGGGGGGGAGAACTATGGCTACACCTTC. As protein: CASSAGGENYGYTF.

This sequence joins TRBV5-1 and TRBJ1-6; possibly TRBD1 for D (6 bases). Per germline, CDR1 SGHRS and CDR2 YFSETQ. With 0 bases removed from V and 9 bases from J, the gap between germline ends came to 16 bases. The CDR3 length is 16 residues. DNA for the CDR3: TGCGCCAGCAGCTTGGAGGTCGGGGGCCGGGGTTCACCCCTCCACTTT. Protein: CASSLEVGGRGSPLHF. Based on the CDR3 plus reference TRBV5-1 and TRBJ1-6, the full variable domain is KAGVTQTPRYLIKTRGQQVTLSCSPISGHRSVSWYQQTPGQGLQFLFEYFSETQRNKGNFPGRFSGRQFSNSRSEMNVSTLELGDSALYLCASSLEVGGRGSPLHFGNGTRLTVT.

The rearrangement links TRBV28 to TRBJ2-5, with 11 bases that match TRBD2. Trimming at V came to 3 bases and at J to 4 bases, leaving 7 bases not matched to a gene. Germline CDR1 and CDR2: MDHEN and SYDVKM. The CDR3 sequence is 16 residues long. This CDR3 reads CASSFYVSGRGETQYF. The DNA of the CDR3 is TGTGCCAGCAGTTTTTATGTTAGCGGGAGGGGAGAGACCCAGTACTTC.

The V gene is TRBV4-3, the J gene TRBJ2-7; perhaps TRBD2 as D (5 bases). The CDR3 has 16 amino acids. Germline-derived CDR1 and CDR2 are LGHNA and YSLEER. The ends were cut back, 0 bases at V and 3 bases at J, with 15 bases in the middle. This CDR3 is CASSQDPIFGVYEQYF. CDR3 in DNA: TGCGCCAGCAGCCAAGATCCAATCTTCGGGGTCTACGAGCAGTACTTC.

This clone was found a few times. The chain couples TRBV7-9 to TRBJ1-4; TRBD1 matches at 7 bases. With 4 bases clipped from V and 5 bases from J, the junction kept 7 bases outside the gene matches. The CDR3 runs 15 residues. The germline V gene encodes CDR1 SEHNR and CDR2 FQNEAQ (reference sequence). In DNA form, the CDR3 reads TGTGCCAGCAGCTCCCTCCGGGGACAGAATGAAAAACTGTTTTTT. Translating gives CASSSLRGQNEKLFF.

The V gene is TRBV6-2 or TRBV6-3, the J gene TRBJ2-2; 14 nucleotides line up with TRBD2. The junction had 12 bases not matched to a gene; V was cut back by 2 bases and J by 7 bases. CDR1 MNHEY and CDR2 SVGEGT come from the germline V gene. This CDR3 is 19 amino acids long. The CDR3 DNA is TGTGCCAGCAGTTACACCCTACCGGGACTAGCGGGAGCTATCGGGGAGCTGTTTTTT. Its protein is CASSYTLPGLAGAIGELFF.

The chain employs TRBV29-1 and TRBJ2-5; 9 bases are shared with TRBD1. The germline gives CDR1 SQVTM, CDR2 ANQGSEA. This CDR3 has 16 amino acids. The J segment lost 1 base and the V segment lost 4 bases, leaving 10 bases of the junction unmatched. CDR3 sequence (DNA): TGCAGCGTTGTTGGGGGTTGGGGACAGGGCCAAGAGACCCAGTACTTC. Translating it yields CSVVGGWGQGQETQYF.

The table lists this clone with a count of one. The V and J genes are TRBV29-1 and TRBJ1-1; perhaps TRBD1 as D (5 bases). Between the trimmed V and J ends, which lost 7 bases and 4 bases, there was a span of 16 bases. Germline V gene lookup returns CDR1 SQVTM and CDR2 ANQGSEA. This CDR3 spans 13 amino acids. Here the CDR3 reads CSARGSVITEAFF. The CDR3 DNA sequence: TGCAGCGCCCGGGGCAGCGTTATCACTGAAGCTTTCTTT. The full variable domain, with the rest looked up from reference TRBV29-1 and TRBJ1-1, is SAVISQKPSRDICQRGTSLTIQCQVDSQVTMMFWYRQQPGQSLTLIATANQGSEATYESGFVIDKFPISRPNLTFSTLTVSNMSPEDSSIYLCSARGSVITEAFFGQGTRLTVV.

The DNA for the CDR3 is TGCGCCAGCAGCCGAGGGGGACAATACAATGAGCAGTTCTTC. It translates to CASSRGGQYNEQFF. The chain uses TRBV4-3 and TRBJ2-1, with a weak D call TRBD1 (6 bases). V was shortened by 4 bases and J by 4 bases, with 11 bases between the two germline ends. Germline V gene sequence: CDR1 LGHNA, CDR2 YSLEER. The CDR3 loop spans 14 amino acids.

The chain combines TRBV5-4 with TRBJ2-2; D might be TRBD2 (6 bases). From germline, CDR1 is SGHNT and CDR2 YYREEE (reference sequence). The CDR3 length is 15 residues. Between the trimmed V and J ends, which lost 4 bases and 0 bases, there was a span of 10 bases. CDR3 residues: CASSTLAANTGELFF. The CDR3 bases are TGTGCCAGCAGCACACTAGCAGCGAACACCGGGGAGCTGTTTTTT.

This chain joins TRBV11-3 and TRBJ2-1, with 7 bases that match TRBD2. Germline V gene sequence: CDR1 SGHNT, CDR2 YENEEA. The CDR3 spans 14 residues. The junction had 7 bases not matched to a gene; V was cut back by 4 bases and J by 7 bases. The DNA for the CDR3 is TGTGCCAGCAGCTCTGGCGGGAGTAGTAATGAGCAGTTCTTC. It specifies CASSSGGSSNEQFF.

V and J are TRBV11-2 and TRBJ1-4, with TRBD1 matching 9 bases. Germline V gene lookup returns CDR1 SGHAT and CDR2 FQNNGV. This CDR3 is 14 amino acids long. Trimming removed 5 bases from V and 7 bases from J; junction bases left unmatched: 5. The CDR3 here is CASSPWTGVEKLFF. CDR3 sequence (DNA): TGTGCCAGCAGCCCCTGGACAGGGGTTGAAAAACTGTTTTTT.

The V call is TRBV5-4, the J call TRBJ2-2; 13 nucleotides line up with TRBD2. J was trimmed by 7 bases and V by 3 bases; bases with no gene match: 6. From germline, CDR1 is SGHNT and CDR2 YYREEE (reference sequence). The CDR3 sequence is 16 residues long. Here the CDR3 DNA reads TGTGCCAGCAGCTGGGGGACTAGCGGGATCGGCGGGGAGCTGTTTTTT. This sequence encodes CASSWGTSGIGGELFF.